This TCR beta chain appears in the sequencing data of a study of cytomegalovirus exposure and HLA in healthy donors. Note on this clone: This sample includes further DNA sequences coding for the same CDR3.

Trimming stripped 0 bases from V and 3 bases from J, with 7 bases between. The CDR3 is 14 residues long. From germline, CDR1 is SGHTA and CDR2 FQGTGA. It was with 60 Vbeta and 13 Jbeta primers that the PCR ran. TCRdb's table, derived via immunoSEQ multiplex PCR, lists solely in-frame clones and lacks some. Of over 150,000 clones in the sample, roughly 87% were seen once. This clonotype was sampled from a girl younger than two in good health and CMV-seronegative. This sequence joins TRBV7-3 and TRBJ2-3; D may be TRBD1 (6 bases). The sequencing input was PBMCs. The CDR3 region is CASSLTGGTDTQYF. The CDR3 DNA is TGTGCCAGCAGCTTAACAGGGGGTACAGATACGCAGTATTTT.